This T cell receptor beta chain is drawn from a study of blood T cell repertoires in COVID-19. Study summary: COVID-19 samples from acute and convalescent phases originated in the United States, Italy and Spain. From T cells, B-cell-depleted T cells, or PBMCs came the material, which was cDNA or gDNA.

Looked up from germline, CDR1 is GTSNPN and CDR2 is SVGIG (reference sequence). V was pared by 0 bases and J by 2 bases, with 10 bases between. This CDR3 is 14 amino acids long. Authors' analysis steps: Using reference gene primer amplification, nucleated cell counts were estimated. Some clones are missing from TCRdb's copy, which holds only in-frame ones; the method was immunoSEQ multiplex PCR. V, J and clone size are taken as reported in that table, and D and trimming were inferred from the DNA itself. Of about 83,000 clones listed, approximately 90% were seen once; the top ten hold 3%. The genes are TRBV30 and TRBJ2-5; D ambiguous. This clonotype was sampled from a woman aged 50 to 60 with active or convalescent COVID-19. The sample comprised peripheral blood. CDR3 DNA sequence: TGTGCCTGGAGTGTATTGGTAGCTCAAGAGACCCAGTACTTC. Translating gives CAWSVLVAQETQYF.